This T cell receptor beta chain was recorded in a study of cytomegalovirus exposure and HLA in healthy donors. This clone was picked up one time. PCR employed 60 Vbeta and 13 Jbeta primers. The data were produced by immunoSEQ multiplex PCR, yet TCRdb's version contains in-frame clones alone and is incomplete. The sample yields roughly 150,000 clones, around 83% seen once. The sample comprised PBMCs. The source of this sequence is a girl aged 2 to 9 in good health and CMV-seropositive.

The CDR3: CAWSVAAVTDTQYF. DNA of the CDR3: TGTGCCTGGAGTGTAGCAGCGGTCACAGATACGCAGTATTTT. This chain joins TRBV30 and TRBJ2-3, with D possibly being TRBD2 (5 bases). V shed 0 bases and J shed 2 bases, with 9 bases lying between them. CDR3 length: 14 residues. Germline V gene lookup returns CDR1 GTSNPN and CDR2 SVGIG (reference sequence).